One TCR beta chain is described in this entry. What it recognizes is unknown. Libraries were prepared by immunoSEQ multiplex PCR; TCRdb keeps only in-frame clonotypes and omits some of them. The table records approximately 90,000 clones, approximately 90% of them present only once. This entry comes from a study of Tregs in tolerant kidney transplant recipients. General study results and limits: Tregs expanded with activated donor B cells seemed most donor-specific.

Germline CDR1 is SEHNR and CDR2 is FQNEAQ (reference sequence). J gave up 4 bases and V 6 bases, and 8 bases lay outside the gene matches. The CDR3 sequence is 14 residues long. V usage is TRBV7-9 and J usage is TRBJ1-2, with 7 bases matching TRBD1. The receptor comes from a human donor in good health. The sequenced material came from CD8+ T cells from blood. CDR3 in amino acids: CASSFPDRAYGYTF. The CDR3 bases are TGTGCCAGCAGTTTTCCCGACAGGGCCTATGGCTACACCTTC.